This note documents a single T cell receptor beta chain sequence. The data were taken from a study of T cells in Graves' hyperthyroidism and ophthalmopathy. Patients having uncontrolled infection, another autoimmune disease, pregnancy or lactation were not included. Orbital computed tomography and thyroid ultrasound, together with serum TRAb and thyroxine and clinical symptoms, were used for diagnoses. The investigators amplified TCR beta CDR3 regions from RNA transcripts. First-round RT-PCR with HTBI primers amplified the TCR CDR3 region. A single record per CDR3 protein comes from TCRdb applying MiXCR to the multiplex PCR reads. The sample consists of about 200,000 distinct CDR3 sequences, less than 20% of them appearing once. This CDR3 has 13 residues. Germline V gene data show CDR1 as SGHRS and CDR2 as YFSETQ. Trimming cost V 6 bases and J 5 bases, with 11 bases left between them.

The chain combines TRBV5-1 with TRBJ2-2; D might be TRBD2 (6 bases). The sequence was collected from a woman aged 50 to 65 with Graves' hyperthyroidism. The sequenced sample consisted of blood. CDR3 in DNA: TGCGCCAGCATGGAGGGAACAACCGGGGAGCTGTTTTTT. It encodes CASMEGTTGELFF.